This T cell receptor beta chain was obtained from a study of T cells after posttransplantation cyclophosphamide. Whole-study findings and limits: TRB overlap between skin or GI tissue T cells and blood was limited.

This clone was picked up many times. Antigen: not known. Germline CDR1 WSHSY, CDR2 SAAADI. CDR3 length equals 13 residues. V dropped 10 bases and J dropped 4; count of bases not matched to a gene: 7. Peripheral blood was collected from the related graft donor on the marrow donation day. Clones were sequenced by immunoSEQ multiplex PCR, and TCRdb holds only the in-frame ones, with some missing. Sampling found tens of thousands of clones, none seen once. This receptor was identified in a woman between 50 and 59 years old in good health and a related stem cell transplant donor. Material: PBMCs. The chain couples TRBV10-2 to TRBJ1-3, with TRBD1 identical over 7 bases. CDR3 residues: CATSQTGGNTIYF. The CDR3 DNA reads as TGCGCCACAAGCCAGACAGGGGGAAACACCATATATTTT.